Listed here are 8 T cell receptor beta chains from one sample, sequenced in a study of shared clonotypes between healthy human individuals. TCRdb keeps only in-frame clones here, not all; method: immunoSEQ multiplex PCR. This table holds 400,000 to 550,000 clones, 79% found once. Sequenced sample: PBMCs. The receptor source for this set is a woman in her 40s in good health. Some clones in this sample may be carry-over from other donors' samples.

In the case of this clone: Germline and junction disagree at one end, which may indicate a read error. This chain uses TRBV7-7 with TRBJ2-2; either TRBD1 or TRBD2 may supply D (5 bases each). CDR1 is SSHAT, CDR2 FNYEAQ, per germline (reference sequence). This CDR3 region has 14 residues. As DNA, the CDR3 is TGTGCTAGCAGCTTGGGGGTCAACACCGGGGAGCTGTTTTTT. This codes for CASSLGVNTGELFF.

The chain links TRBV27 to TRBJ2-2; 8 nucleotides align to TRBD2. The ends lost 2 bases at V and 7 bases at J; junction bases unmatched: 12. Germline CDR1 is MNHEY and CDR2 is SMNVEV (reference sequence). The CDR3 extends over 17 amino acids. The CDR3 here is CASSLAGTRILHGELFF. The CDR3 nucleotides are TGTGCCAGCAGTTTAGCAGGGACTAGGATTTTGCACGGGGAGCTGTTTTTT.

The rearrangement joins TRBV6-6 to TRBJ2-2, with 9 bases aligning to TRBD2. With 2 bases clipped from V and 4 bases from J, the junction kept 2 bases outside the gene matches. The germline V gene has CDR1 MNHNY and CDR2 SVGAGI (reference sequence). This CDR3 has 15 residues. For the CDR3, the DNA is TGTGCCAGCAGTTACACGACTAGCGGCACCGGGGAGCTGTTTTTT. Amino acid sequence: CASSYTTSGTGELFF.

The chain joins TRBV5-1 to TRBJ2-3; 9 bases are a match to TRBD2. The germline gives CDR1 SGHRS, CDR2 YFSETQ. Unmatched junction bases numbered 6, after V lost 1 base and J lost 0 bases. This CDR3 region has 17 residues. CDR3 sequence: CASSLRLAGESTDTQYF. The DNA for the CDR3 is TGCGCCAGCAGCTTGAGGTTAGCGGGAGAGAGCACAGATACGCAGTATTTT.

The gene calls are TRBV30 and TRBJ1-1; D remains unclear. Germline V gene lookup returns CDR1 GTSNPN and CDR2 SVGIG (reference sequence). This CDR3 has 14 residues. Between the trimmed V and J ends, which lost 2 bases and 2 bases, there was a span of 12 bases. The CDR3 loop is CAWSIFPSNTEAFF. CDR3 coding DNA: TGTGCCTGGAGTATATTCCCGTCTAACACTGAAGCTTTCTTT.

This clone has just one count. The chain combines TRBV4-1 with TRBJ2-7; TRBD1 is a possible D gene (7 bases). This CDR3 contains 13 residues. V was shortened by 5 bases and J by 3 bases, with 11 bases between the two germline ends. Per the germline V gene, CDR1 is MGHRA and CDR2 is YSYEKL. This chain's CDR3 is CASSARDSYEQYF. CDR3 DNA: TGCGCCAGCAGCGCGCGGGACAGCTACGAGCAGTACTTC.

This sequence joins TRBV5-4 and TRBJ2-5; TRBD1 matches at 8 bases. Trimming cost V 0 bases and J 5 bases; bases outside gene matches: 9. The V gene's germline CDR1 is SGHNT and CDR2 YYREEE (reference sequence). This CDR3 is 16 amino acids long. This chain's CDR3 is CASSLGTGPPFETQYF. The DNA for the CDR3 is TGTGCCAGCAGCTTGGGGACAGGGCCTCCCTTTGAGACCCAGTACTTC. The full variable domain, its missing parts supplied by reference TRBV5-4 and TRBJ2-5, is ETGVTQSPTHLIKTRGQQVTLRCSSQSGHNTVSWYQQALGQGPQFIFQYYREEENGRGNFPPRFSGLQFPNYSSELNVNALELDDSALYLCASSLGTGPPFETQYFGPGTRLLVL.

The V gene is TRBV7-2, the J gene TRBJ1-2, with unresolved D. This CDR3 region has 12 residues. Trimming shortened V by 5 bases and J by 0 bases, and 4 bases separated the two germline ends. Germline V gives CDR1 SGHTA, CDR2 FQGNSA. CDR3 amino acids: CASSGPNYGYTF. The CDR3 DNA follows: TGTGCCAGCAGCGGGCCTAACTATGGCTACACCTTC.